Presented here are 27 T cell receptor beta chains from one specimen sequenced in a study of blood T cell repertoires in COVID-19. TCRdb's table, derived via immunoSEQ multiplex PCR, lists solely in-frame clones and lacks some. The data show tens of thousands of clones, more than 70% seen once. Sequences were obtained from peripheral blood. These receptors all come from a man aged 60 to 69 with active or convalescent COVID-19.

This sequence joins TRBV11-3 and TRBJ2-1; 9 positions match TRBD1. V was clipped by 5 bases and J by 6 bases; unmatched bases: 8. The CDR3 is 15 residues long. Germline CDR1 reads SGHNT; CDR2 reads YENEEA. The CDR3 nucleotides read TGTGCCAGCAGCATCCGGGACAGGGCCTCCAATGAGCAGTTCTTC. The encoded protein is CASSIRDRASNEQFF.

As concerns this clone: An end of the junction differs from the germline gene, which may be a read error. V is TRBV7-2 and J is TRBJ2-1; 10 bases map to TRBD1. CDR3 length: 15 residues. The germline V gene has CDR1 SGHTA and CDR2 FQGNSA. The CDR3 bases are TGTGCCAGCAGCTCTGACAGGGGGCGCTACTATGAGCAGTTCTTC. Protein: CASSSDRGRYYEQFF.

J is TRBJ2-3 and V is TRBV11-2; 10 positions match TRBD2. Unmatched junction bases numbered 7, after V lost 3 bases and J lost 1 base. There are 17 residues in the CDR3. Per germline, CDR1 SGHAT and CDR2 FQNNGV. CDR3 loop: CASSFGSLAGGTDTQYF. The CDR3 coding sequence is TGTGCCAGCAGCTTTGGGAGCCTAGCGGGAGGCACAGATACGCAGTATTTT.

The V gene is TRBV7-5, the J gene TRBJ1-5; the table's D call of TRBD1 was not tested on the DNA. TRBV7-5 is reported as a pseudogene. CDR3 size: 20 residues. DNA for the CDR3: TGTGTCAGAAGCTTATTTAGAGGGGGTAGGCTTGTCGATAGCAATCAGCCCCAGCATTTT. Translating it yields CVRSLFRGGRLVDSNQPQHF.

The rearrangement links TRBV18 to TRBJ1-2; TRBD1 aligns across 7 bases. The CDR3 runs 15 residues. With V trimmed by 3 bases and J by 2 bases, 6 bases remained unmatched. CDR1 and CDR2 (germline): KGHSH, LQKENI. For the CDR3, the DNA is TGTGCCAGCTCACCTGGGACAGATCTGAACTATGGCTACACCTTC. Its translation is CASSPGTDLNYGYTF.

The rearrangement joins TRBV6-1 to TRBJ1-1; D is undetermined. The V and J ends lost 0 bases and 11 bases respectively, with 13 bases between them. The CDR3 consists of 13 residues. Germline CDR1 MNHNS, CDR2 SASEGT. CDR3 region: CASSEAEFSSAFF. The DNA for the CDR3 is TGTGCCAGCAGTGAAGCGGAGTTTAGTTCGGCTTTCTTT.

The chain carries TRBV5-4 and TRBJ2-5; 7 bases map to TRBD2. The CDR3 consists of 17 residues. CDR1 is SGHNT, CDR2 YYREEE, per germline (reference sequence). Losses at the gene ends were 0 bases for V and 1 base for J; bases not matched to a gene: 9. The CDR3 DNA reads TGTGCCAGCAGCTTGGGAGGGCGGGGGACCCTCCAAGAGACCCAGTACTTC. Translation: CASSLGGRGTLQETQYF.

The rearrangement uses TRBV5-6 and TRBJ1-5, with 7 bases lining up with TRBD1. Losses at the gene ends were 4 bases for V and 2 bases for J; bases not matched to a gene: 12. The CDR3 extends over 17 amino acids. Germline V gene sequence: CDR1 SGHDT, CDR2 YYEEEE. The DNA of the CDR3 is TGTGCCAGCAGCAATAACGATAACAGGGGACGCAATCAGCCCCAGCATTTT. As protein: CASSNNDNRGRNQPQHF.

This CDR3 reads CASSLPGSNSPLHF. Written as DNA, the CDR3 is TGCGCCAGCAGCTTGCCGGGGAGTAATTCACCCCTCCACTTT. The chain links TRBV5-1 to TRBJ1-6, with D hard to call. The CDR3 contains 14 residues. The germline CDR1 and CDR2 sequences are SGHRS and YFSETQ. With 1 base removed from V and 6 bases from J, the gap between germline ends came to 8 bases.

The rearrangement joins TRBV5-6 to TRBJ2-2; D unresolved. The CDR3 loop spans 15 amino acids. Trimming stripped 2 bases from V and 3 bases from J, with 11 bases between. The germline CDR1 and CDR2 sequences are SGHDT and YYEEEE. CDR3: CASSFLGRYTGELFF. As DNA, the CDR3 is TGTGCCAGCAGCTTTCTCGGCAGGTACACCGGGGAGCTGTTTTTT.

The chain recombines TRBV6-2 or TRBV6-3 with TRBJ2-7; 10 bases agree with TRBD2. Unmatched junction bases numbered 7, after V lost 6 bases and J lost 2 bases. The germline CDR1 and CDR2 sequences are MNHEY and SVGEGT. The CDR3 has 15 amino acids. CDR3 sequence (DNA): TGTGCCAGCAGCAAGGGACTAGCGAATACCTACGAGCAGTACTTC. Amino acids: CASSKGLANTYEQYF.

CDR3 in amino acids: CASSFFAGGFEQYF. CDR3 in DNA: TGTGCCAGCAGTTTCTTTGCGGGAGGTTTCGAGCAGTACTTC. The chain recombines TRBV27 with TRBJ2-7; TRBD2 agrees at 8 bases. Germline CDR1 MNHEY, CDR2 SMNVEV (reference sequence). This CDR3 spans 14 amino acids. With V trimmed by 3 bases and J by 6 bases, 7 bases remained unmatched.

The genes are TRBV7-2 and TRBJ1-3; 8 bases align to TRBD1. The V segment lost 5 bases and the J segment 1 base; nucleotides outside the gene matches: 4. The CDR3 is 15 amino acids. Germline V gene lookup returns CDR1 SGHTA and CDR2 FQGNSA. CDR3 amino acids: CASSPDRGSGNTIYF. Here the CDR3 DNA reads TGTGCCAGCAGCCCCGACAGGGGTTCTGGAAACACCATATATTTT. Full variable domain (missing parts from reference TRBV7-2 and TRBJ1-3): GAGVSQSPSNKVTEKGKDVELRCDPISGHTALYWYRQSLGQGLEFLIYFQGNSAPDKSGLPSDRFSAERTGGSVSTLTIQRTQQEDSAVYLCASSPDRGSGNTIYFGEGSWLTVV.

The chain uses TRBV14 and TRBJ1-2; 7 nucleotides align to TRBD1. CDR1 is SGHDN and CDR2 is FVKESK in the germline V gene. The length of the CDR3 is 15 residues. V was pared by 6 bases and J by 2 bases, with 9 bases of the junction left unmatched. DNA of the CDR3: TGTGCCAGCAGTCTGGACAGGACCTACAACTATGGCTACACCTTC. Protein sequence: CASSLDRTYNYGYTF.

This chain uses TRBV19 with TRBJ2-3; a possible D gene is TRBD2 (5 bases). V was trimmed by 4 bases and J by 2 bases, leaving 13 bases between them. The germline V gene encodes CDR1 LNHDA and CDR2 SQIVND (reference sequence). This CDR3 has 15 amino acids. The CDR3 protein is CASSTLTSFTDTQYF. CDR3 nucleotides: TGTGCCAGTAGTACCCTCACTAGTTTCACAGATACGCAGTATTTT.

V usage is TRBV28 and J usage is TRBJ1-2; D call uncertain. CDR3 size: 13 residues. The germline V gene encodes CDR1 MDHEN and CDR2 SYDVKM. With 1 base removed from V and 7 bases from J, the gap between germline ends came to 10 bases. CDR3 protein: CASSLYGSGGYTF. The CDR3, as DNA: TGTGCCAGCAGTTTATACGGAAGCGGTGGCTACACCTTC.

The rearrangement links TRBV5-1 to TRBJ2-7; TRBD1 agrees at 7 bases. Germline CDR1 is SGHRS and CDR2 is YFSETQ. The CDR3 sequence is 14 residues long. The V and J ends lost 0 bases and 5 bases, in that order; junction bases with no gene match: 5. The CDR3, as DNA: TGCGCCAGCAGCTTGGCCCAGGGGGTCGACGAGCAGTACTTC. Its translation is CASSLAQGVDEQYF.

V is TRBV7-2 and J is TRBJ2-3, with TRBD1 matching 9 bases. V lost 4 bases to trimming and J lost 5 bases; unmatched junction nucleotides: 13. CDR1 and CDR2 (germline): SGHTA, FQGNSA. The length of the CDR3 is 17 residues. CDR3 DNA: TGTGCCAGCAGCTCGTTCGCGGGGACAGGGCATAAAGATACGCAGTATTTT. It yields the protein CASSSFAGTGHKDTQYF.

The chain has TRBV18 and TRBJ1-2, with a weak D call TRBD1 (5 bases). Trimming stripped 2 bases from V and 8 bases from J, with 15 bases between. There are 14 residues in the CDR3. Germline CDR1 reads KGHSH; CDR2 reads LQKENI. CDR3 DNA sequence: TGTGCCAGCTCACCAACGACGGGGGAGCCGGGCTACACCTTC. Translating it yields CASSPTTGEPGYTF.

The chain links TRBV6-2 or TRBV6-3 to TRBJ1-2; the D gene is possibly TRBD1 (6 bases). The V gene lost 2 bases and the J gene lost 6 bases, with 19 bases spanning the gap. CDR3 length equals 16 residues. Per the germline V gene, CDR1 is MNHEY and CDR2 is SVGEGT. The CDR3 DNA follows: TGTGCCAGCAGTTACCCCCTCGTTACAGGGATTCATGGCTACACCTTC. Translation gives CASSYPLVTGIHGYTF.

The CDR3 bases are TGTGCCAGCAGTGCCGAGCAGACGGGCAGGGCAGCTATGGGTGAGCAGTTCTTC. Protein: CASSAEQTGRAAMGEQFF. This sequence joins TRBV2 and TRBJ2-1; D may be TRBD1 (5 bases). The CDR3 is 18 amino acids. Germline CDR1 is SNHLY and CDR2 is FYNNEI. V dropped 4 bases and J dropped 9 bases, with 28 bases sitting between them.

This clone was counted a few times. The chain employs TRBV25-1 and TRBJ1-1; the D gene is possibly TRBD1 (6 bases). This CDR3 contains 12 residues. The germline V gene encodes CDR1 MGHDK and CDR2 SYGVNS. Trimming pared 5 bases from V and 8 bases from J, leaving 12 bases between. CDR3 nucleotides: TGTGCCAGCAGTATCCAGGGGACGGAAGCTTTCTTT. It translates to CASSIQGTEAFF.

This clone was seen a few times. The CDR3, as DNA: TGTGCCATCAGTGAGTCGGGGGGCTATAATTCACCCCTCCACTTT. Its protein is CAISESGGYNSPLHF. The V and J genes are TRBV10-3 and TRBJ1-6; D perhaps matches TRBD1 (5 bases). The germline V gene has CDR1 ENHRY and CDR2 SYGVKD. This CDR3 contains 15 residues. V lost 0 bases and J 3 bases, leaving 6 bases between the germline ends.

The chain employs TRBV2 and TRBJ2-7, with unresolved D. Germline V lookup: CDR1 SNHLY, CDR2 FYNNEI. CDR3 length equals 12 residues. V lost 6 bases, J lost 1 base, and 7 bases lay in between. CDR3 nucleotides: TGTGCCAGCAGACAGCAATCCTACGAGCAGTACTTC. It translates to CASRQQSYEQYF.

The chain is built from TRBV2 and TRBJ1-1, with 8 bases aligning to TRBD1. The CDR3 has 13 amino acids. Germline values: CDR1 SNHLY, CDR2 FYNNEI. The trim removed 7 bases at V and 7 bases at J, leaving 8 bases unmatched. The CDR3 loop is CASIARQGSEAFF. The CDR3 DNA reads as TGTGCCAGCATCGCCCGACAGGGGAGTGAAGCTTTCTTT.

The chain links TRBV5-4 to TRBJ1-2; D call uncertain. Germline V CDR1 and CDR2: SGHNT, YYREEE (reference sequence). The CDR3 loop spans 14 amino acids. The V and J ends lost 0 bases and 2 bases respectively, with 8 bases between them. CDR3 amino acids: CASSLVEQNYGYTF. CDR3 coding DNA: TGTGCCAGCAGCTTGGTAGAACAGAACTATGGCTACACCTTC. The full variable domain, completed using reference TRBV5-4 and TRBJ1-2, is ETGVTQSPTHLIKTRGQQVTLRCSSQSGHNTVSWYQQALGQGPQFIFQYYREEENGRGNFPPRFSGLQFPNYSSELNVNALELDDSALYLCASSLVEQNYGYTFGSGTRLTVV.

The chain employs TRBV19 and TRBJ2-1, with a tentative D call TRBD2 (5 bases). V lost 3 bases and J lost 4, with 10 bases in between. Germline CDR1 and CDR2: LNHDA and SQIVND (reference sequence). This CDR3 spans 14 amino acids. This CDR3 is CASSIGLRYNEQFF. CDR3 sequence (DNA): TGTGCCAGTAGTATTGGACTGAGGTACAATGAGCAGTTCTTC.